The source of this T cell receptor beta chain is a study of shared clonotypes between healthy human individuals (dated by TCRdb to about 2020). About the study as a whole: The cohort included a few men and a couple of women between 18 and 49 years of age. For each donor, CD4 naive and CD4 memory were each run on three plates, CD8 naive on two plates, and CD8 memory on one plate. Blood TCR repertoires of four to six healthy adults were deeply sequenced to estimate repertoire size and the extent of clonotype sharing between individuals. Different laboratories and diverse techniques were used to prepare libraries and sequence TCR repertoires, to increase sequencing depth and limit assay-specific biases. Per donor, leukapheresis produced somewhere between about 0.94 and 9 billion PBMCs. The full study reports these points: Approximately 5% of naive CD4, roughly 3.5% of naive CD8, around 2.3% of memory CD4, and about 0.4% of memory CD8 clonotypes were shared across a handful of donors. Sampling was restricted to blood, and TCR repertoires in tissues likely differ from the TCR repertoires found in blood. Higher generation probabilities were observed for clonotypes shared by all four sorted-subset donors than for non-shared clonotypes. Because the study included only a small number of donors, the genetic and exposure-history diversity represented was limited. Even with the large sequencing depth, rarefaction of the sorted-subset datasets indicated that sequencing was incomplete. Naive subsets generally had larger estimated clonotype richness than memory subsets. Pairwise subsampling indicated that sequencing depth was expected to affect the degree of clonotype sharing among donors.

Using the deep immunoSEQ assay, multiplex PCR amplified TCR CDR3 regions from genomic DNA. For each cell subset, the extracted genomic DNA was distributed evenly across all wells of several immunoSEQ 96-well plates, and each plate served as one replicate. For sorted subsets, each replicate PCR was loaded with 200 ng genomic DNA, equivalent to 30,000 or so T cell genomes. The purified libraries were quantified using a Qubit 3.0 fluorometer, sized with a Bioanalyzer 2100, and then quantified again using the KAPA Library Quantification kit. A separate single-read 150-cycle Illumina NextSeq 550 flow cell was used to sequence each immunoSEQ 96-well plate. The study's processing was this. Because the immunoSEQ output held only junctional sequences and lacked quality scores, the filtering could not match the filtering applied to full-length reads. To assign V/J genes and CDR3, sequences were annotated using PyIR, a Python wrapper for IgBLAST v1.9, with IMGT germline references. Any read was removed if the V/J assignment was weak (E-value above 1e-6), the CDR3 was missing, or the read contained stop codons, out-of-frame junctions, or ambiguous translated residues. V3J clonotypes were defined by identical inferred V gene, J gene, and CDR3 amino acid sequence. To compute the percentage overlap between repertoires, the number of shared unique clonotypes was divided by the size of the smaller repertoire. Richness of each repertoire was evaluated using RTK rarefaction, the Chao1 estimator, and Recon v2.1 estimates of unobserved clonotypes. OLGA was used to compute generation probabilities for all TCRbeta clonotypes that the gDNA method yielded from a handful of donors. TCRdb took over this immuneACCESS table, retaining in-frame rearrangements with V and J assigned. Such tables are incomplete; in checked studies, under half of the missing clones stem from an unresolved V gene, and the remainder is unexplained. V and J calls plus clone size are reproduced from that table; the DNA served to infer D and trimming. This sample has over 850,000 clones in its table, and about four fifths of those were observed once. 0.52% of the sample belongs to the ten largest clones.

From a lookup of the germline V gene, CDR1 and CDR2 are SGHRS and YFSETQ. V is shortened by 5 bases, J by 7 bases, and the region joining them spans 13 bases. The CDR3 runs 13 amino acids, cysteine and phenylalanine included. Only the CDR3 part of the read is kept: 39 bases, read in frame from the first base. Concerning this clone: Its antigen specificity is not known. Nothing much larger sits one base from this clone, and base qualities are not available.

The donors were healthy, HIV-negative adults who had no recently reported acute infections or vaccinations. Every donor was a Caucasian adult residing in Nashville, Tennessee, USA. CD4+ T cells were enriched by magnetic negative selection, after which naive cells were positively selected on CD45RA and the negative fraction was taken as the memory subset. After blood collection by leukapheresis, PBMCs were isolated using Ficoll-Histopaque density gradient centrifugation and then cryopreserved in the vapor phase of liquid nitrogen. Analytical flow cytometry was used to check the purity and quantity of every magnetically sorted T cell population. Genomic DNA was isolated from every sorted fraction and measured by UV absorbance on a Nanodrop 2000c.

The chain was built from TRBV5-1 and TRBJ1-5, with the identity of the D gene unclear. The source of this sequence is a man between 18 and 35 years old in good health. Some clones in this sample may be carry-over from other donors' samples. Sequencing was carried out using memory CD4+ T cells from PBMCs. What this sample's cell subset or site label stands for: CD45RA-negative fraction. The CDR3 loop reads CASRSDFGQPQHF. The sequence in DNA is TGCGCCAGCAGATCAGACTTTGGCCAGCCCCAGCATTTT.